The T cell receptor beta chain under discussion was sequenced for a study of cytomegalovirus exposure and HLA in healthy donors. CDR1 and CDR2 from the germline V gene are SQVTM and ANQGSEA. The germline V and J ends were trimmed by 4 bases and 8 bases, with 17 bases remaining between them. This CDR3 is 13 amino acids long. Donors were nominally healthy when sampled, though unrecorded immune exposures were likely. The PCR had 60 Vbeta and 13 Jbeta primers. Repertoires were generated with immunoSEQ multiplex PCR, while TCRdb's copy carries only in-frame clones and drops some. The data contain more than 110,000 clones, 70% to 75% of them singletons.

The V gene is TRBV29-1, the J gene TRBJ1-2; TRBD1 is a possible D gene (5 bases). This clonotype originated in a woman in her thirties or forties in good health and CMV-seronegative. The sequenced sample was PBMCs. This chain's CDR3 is CSVVSPGGWGYTF. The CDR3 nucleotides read TGCAGCGTTGTTAGTCCGGGGGGTTGGGGCTACACCTTC.